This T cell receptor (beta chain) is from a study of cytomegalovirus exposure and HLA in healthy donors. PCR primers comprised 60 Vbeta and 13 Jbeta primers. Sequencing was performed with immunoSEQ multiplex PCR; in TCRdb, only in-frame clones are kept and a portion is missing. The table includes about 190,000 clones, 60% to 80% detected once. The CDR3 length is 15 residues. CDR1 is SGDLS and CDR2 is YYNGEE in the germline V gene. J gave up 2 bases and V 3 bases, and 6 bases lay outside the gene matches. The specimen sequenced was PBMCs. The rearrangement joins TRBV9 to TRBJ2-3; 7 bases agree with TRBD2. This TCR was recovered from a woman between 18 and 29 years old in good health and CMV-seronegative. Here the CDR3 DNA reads TGTGCCAGCAGCGACTGGGGGGGACCCACAGATACGCAGTATTTT. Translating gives CASSDWGGPTDTQYF.